This TCR beta chain was recorded in a study of PD-L1 blockade in urothelial cancer. The assay was immunoSEQ multiplex PCR, and TCRdb's table has in-frame clones only and misses some. The sample has roughly 77,000 clones, 84% seen once. This sample's time point: pretreatment peripheral blood. CDR1 and CDR2 from the germline V gene are MDHEN and SYDVKM. The CDR3 runs 15 residues. Trimming cost V 1 base and J 6 bases; bases outside gene matches: 6. This clonotype was obtained from an older woman with urothelial cancer. Material: PBMCs, obtained around atezolizumab (anti-PD-L1) treatment. The rearrangement links TRBV28 to TRBJ1-2; the match to TRBD1 covers 9 bases. The CDR3 loop reads CASSLLLGQGHGYTF. In DNA, the CDR3 is TGTGCCAGCAGTTTATTACTCGGACAGGGGCATGGCTACACCTTC.